Below, 22 T cell receptor beta chains from the same sample are listed, as sequenced in a study of response to subunit inactivated influenza vaccine. In TCRdb, the RT-PCR reads were re-called with MiXCR into one record per CDR3 protein. The profile shows about 800,000 distinct CDR3 sequences, around 21% of them singletons. The material was PBMCs from blood, obtained 4 to 6 days after vaccination. These TCRs come from a man aged 50-59 years who received an inactivated influenza vaccine.

This clonotype showed up many times. The CDR3 region has the DNA TGTGCCAGCAGCCGGGGGTTTTTGAACACTGAAGCTTTCTTT. Encoded protein: CASSRGFLNTEAFF. The rearrangement joins TRBV6-1 to TRBJ1-1, with D possibly matching TRBD1 (5 bases). This CDR3 contains 14 residues. V was trimmed by 6 bases and J by 0 bases, leaving 11 bases between them. CDR1 and CDR2 from the germline V gene are MNHNS and SASEGT.

There are a few counts of this clonotype. The genes are TRBV6-2 or TRBV6-3 and TRBJ2-1; tentatively, D is TRBD2 (6 bases). V lost 5 bases, J lost 3 bases, and 17 bases lay in between. This CDR3 spans 16 amino acids. Germline V gives CDR1 MNHEY, CDR2 SVGEGT. The CDR3 DNA reads TGTGCCAGCAGTCCCACCGGGAGCGCATTCTACAATGAGCAGTTCTTC. This translates into CASSPTGSAFYNEQFF.

This clonotype was counted only a few times. The chain has TRBV7-2 and TRBJ2-5; TRBD1 matches 8 bases. Germline CDR1 SGHTA, CDR2 FQGNSA. The CDR3 sequence is 15 residues long. Losses at the gene ends were 3 bases for V and 2 bases for J; bases not matched to a gene: 5. The DNA of the CDR3 is TGTGCCAGCAGCTTTAGGACAGGGTCACAAGAGACCCAGTACTTC. Amino acids: CASSFRTGSQETQYF.

This clonotype was detected only a few times. This chain connects TRBV7-9 to TRBJ1-2; the match to TRBD1 covers 8 bases. The V gene end was trimmed by 5 bases and the J gene end by 0 bases; junction bases not matched to a gene: 11. From germline, CDR1 is SEHNR and CDR2 FQNEAQ (reference sequence). The CDR3 consists of 17 residues. The CDR3 reads CASSPLVGQGANYGYTF. The CDR3 DNA reads as TGTGCCAGCAGCCCCCTAGTAGGACAGGGTGCTAACTATGGCTACACCTTC.

This clonotype was recorded many times. The V and J genes are TRBV7-2 and TRBJ2-3, with D unresolved. The length of the CDR3 is 12 residues. The V end lost 5 bases, the J end lost 3 bases, and 6 bases lay between the germline ends. Germline assignment: CDR1 SGHTA and CDR2 FQGNSA. The CDR3 DNA follows: TGTGCCAGCAGCATCATGACAGATACGCAGTATTTT. Protein: CASSIMTDTQYF. The full variable domain, its missing parts supplied by reference TRBV7-2 and TRBJ2-3, is GAGVSQSPSNKVTEKGKDVELRCDPISGHTALYWYRQSLGQGLEFLIYFQGNSAPDKSGLPSDRFSAERTGGSVSTLTIQRTQQEDSAVYLCASSIMTDTQYFGPGTRLTVL.

This clonotype was detected only a few times. The chain couples TRBV29-1 to TRBJ2-3; D remains ambiguous. Germline V gene data show CDR1 as SQVTM and CDR2 as ANQGSEA. The ends were cut back, 3 bases at V and 3 bases at J, with 13 bases in the middle. This CDR3 has 14 amino acids. Here the CDR3 reads CSVEALVRTDTQYF. CDR3 DNA: TGCAGCGTTGAGGCCCTGGTCCGGACAGATACGCAGTATTTT.

This clonotype was detected a few times. This rearrangement joins TRBV3-1 to TRBJ2-3, with a tentative D call TRBD2 (6 bases). The germline CDR1 and CDR2 sequences are LGHDT and YNNKEL (reference sequence). The V end was cut by 3 bases, the J end by 1 base, with 14 bases between. This CDR3 has 16 residues. The CDR3 loop reads CASSHNKGTGTDTQYF. For the CDR3, the DNA is TGTGCCAGCAGCCATAACAAGGGGACTGGCACAGATACGCAGTATTTT.

This clonotype was counted a few times. CDR3 in DNA: TGTGCCAGCAGCTGGCGGACAGGGACCCAAGAGACCCAGTACTTC. It specifies CASSWRTGTQETQYF. The V call is TRBV7-2, the J call TRBJ2-5; 8 nucleotides line up with TRBD1. The CDR3 is 15 residues long. The germline V gene encodes CDR1 SGHTA and CDR2 FQGNSA. J lost 1 base, V lost 4 bases, and 5 bases had no gene match.

This chain connects TRBV5-1 to TRBJ1-1; no reliable D call. V was cut by 6 bases and J by 1 base, with 10 bases left in between. The CDR3 contains 13 residues. Germline CDR1 reads SGHRS; CDR2 reads YFSETQ. The CDR3 protein is CASTGLTNTEAFF. CDR3 DNA sequence: TGCGCCAGCACGGGCTTAACGAACACTGAAGCTTTCTTT.

The rearrangement uses TRBV11-2 and TRBJ2-1; 10 bases align to TRBD2. The CDR3 consists of 16 residues. From germline, CDR1 is SGHAT and CDR2 FQNNGV. The ends lost 0 bases at V and 8 bases at J; junction bases unmatched: 7. CDR3 DNA: TGTGCCAGCAGCTTAGATAGCGGGGGGAGGTACGATGAGCAGTTCTTC. Amino acid sequence: CASSLDSGGRYDEQFF. Together with reference TRBV11-2 and TRBJ2-1, the CDR3 gives the full variable domain: EAGVAQSPRYKIIEKRQSVAFWCNPISGHATLYWYQQILGQGPKLLIQFQNNGVVDDSQLPKDRFSAERLKGVDSTLKIQPAKLEDSAVYLCASSLDSGGRYDEQFFGPGTRLTVL.

The chain joins TRBV10-3 to TRBJ1-1; D is perhaps TRBD1 (5 bases). The germline CDR1 and CDR2 sequences are ENHRY and SYGVKD. The CDR3 has 13 amino acids. V was shortened by 4 bases and J by 6 bases, with 12 bases between the two germline ends. The CDR3 loop is CAISAPPRAEAFF. For the CDR3, the DNA is TGTGCCATCAGTGCCCCCCCCAGGGCTGAAGCTTTCTTT.

This clonotype has just a few counts. The J gene is TRBJ2-1, the V gene TRBV7-9, with 10 bases fitting TRBD1. The CDR3 covers 15 residues. Germline lookup yields CDR1 SEHNR and CDR2 FQNEAQ (reference sequence). The junction had 7 bases not matched to a gene; V was cut back by 3 bases and J by 8 bases. CDR3 protein: CASSLTGTGVDEQFF. As DNA, the CDR3 is TGTGCCAGCAGCTTGACCGGGACAGGGGTGGATGAGCAGTTCTTC.

This chain joins TRBV9 and TRBJ1-1; D uncertain. The V gene lost 4 bases and the J gene lost 1 base, with 14 bases spanning the gap. The CDR3 runs to 15 residues. Germline lookup yields CDR1 SGDLS and CDR2 YYNGEE. CDR3 nucleotide sequence: TGTGCCAGCAGCTCCTCATTAGGTCCGAACACTGAAGCTTTCTTT. Its protein product is CASSSSLGPNTEAFF.

J is TRBJ2-6 and V is TRBV7-3; the D is unclear. Per germline, CDR1 SGHTA and CDR2 FQGTGA. This CDR3 comprises 13 residues. Trimming took off 5 bases at V and 7 bases at J, with 9 bases between the two ends. Here the CDR3 reads CASSGNIANVLTF. For the CDR3, the DNA is TGTGCCAGCAGCGGAAACATAGCCAACGTCCTGACTTTC.

This clonotype was counted only a few times. The genes are TRBV12-3 or TRBV12-4 and TRBJ2-3, with 9 positions matching TRBD2. CDR3 size: 16 residues. The V and J ends lost 0 bases and 1 base, in that order; junction bases with no gene match: 2. The CDR3 loop reads CASSLAGGGGTDTQYF. CDR3 DNA sequence: TGTGCCAGCAGTTTAGCGGGCGGGGGGGGCACAGATACGCAGTATTTT.

This sequence joins TRBV29-1 and TRBJ1-3, with 7 bases lining up with TRBD1. This CDR3 contains 15 residues. In germline, CDR1 is SQVTM, CDR2 ANQGSEA. Losses at the gene ends were 7 bases for V and 0 bases for J; bases not matched to a gene: 9. Here the CDR3 reads CSERDSLSSGNTIYF. The CDR3 DNA reads as TGCAGCGAACGGGACAGCCTCAGCTCTGGAAACACCATATATTTT.

The rearrangement links TRBV9 to TRBJ2-7; D not certain. Germline loops: CDR1 SGDLS, CDR2 YYNGEE. The CDR3 extends over 11 amino acids. Trimming removed 1 base at V and 7 bases at J, with 6 bases between. Written as DNA, the CDR3 is TGTGCCAGCAGCGTACGTGATGAGCAGTACTTC. Protein sequence: CASSVRDEQYF.

Details on this clonotype: At one end, the junction sequence differs from germline, possibly due to a read error. V and J are TRBV20-1 and TRBJ2-3; tentatively, D is TRBD1 (6 bases). The CDR3 is 17 amino acids. The germline V gene encodes CDR1 DFQATT and CDR2 SNEGSKA (reference sequence). CDR3 residues: CSARGTQGPRGTDTQYF. In nucleotides, the CDR3 is TGCAGTGCGAGAGGGACGCAGGGGCCTAGGGGAACAGATACGCAGTATTTT.

This chain joins TRBV4-3 and TRBJ1-1, with 7 bases fitting TRBD1. The J segment lost 0 bases and the V segment lost 3 bases, leaving 7 bases of the junction unmatched. Germline loops: CDR1 LGHNA, CDR2 YSLEER. The CDR3 covers 16 residues. CDR3 in amino acids: CASSHEETGMNTEAFF. In nucleotides, the CDR3 is TGCGCCAGCAGCCACGAAGAGACAGGGATGAACACTGAAGCTTTCTTT.

This clonotype was picked up many times. The chain is built from TRBV10-3 and TRBJ2-3; perhaps TRBD1 as D (6 bases). This CDR3 has 15 residues. With 2 bases removed from V and 3 bases from J, the gap between germline ends came to 12 bases. Per germline, CDR1 ENHRY and CDR2 SYGVKD. The CDR3 bases are TGTGCCATCAGTGAGGGGGGCCATGAAACAGATACGCAGTATTTT. Translating it yields CAISEGGHETDTQYF.

This clonotype was seen only a few times. The rearrangement uses TRBV12-3 or TRBV12-4 and TRBJ2-7; D gene uncertain. CDR3 length: 16 residues. V shed 5 bases and J shed 1 base, with 18 bases lying between them. The CDR3 loop is CASSKTISTRSYEQYF. The CDR3 DNA sequence: TGTGCCAGCAGTAAAACTATCTCAACCAGGTCCTACGAGCAGTACTTC.

The CDR3 here is CASQAGQGNSPLHF. The CDR3 DNA reads TGTGCCAGCCAAGCCGGCCAGGGGAATTCACCCCTCCACTTT. The chain uses TRBV6-1 and TRBJ1-6; D might be TRBD1 (6 bases). CDR1 and CDR2 (germline): MNHNS, SASEGT. The CDR3 is made up of 14 amino acids. The V end lost 8 bases, the J end lost 7 bases, and 15 bases lay between the germline ends.